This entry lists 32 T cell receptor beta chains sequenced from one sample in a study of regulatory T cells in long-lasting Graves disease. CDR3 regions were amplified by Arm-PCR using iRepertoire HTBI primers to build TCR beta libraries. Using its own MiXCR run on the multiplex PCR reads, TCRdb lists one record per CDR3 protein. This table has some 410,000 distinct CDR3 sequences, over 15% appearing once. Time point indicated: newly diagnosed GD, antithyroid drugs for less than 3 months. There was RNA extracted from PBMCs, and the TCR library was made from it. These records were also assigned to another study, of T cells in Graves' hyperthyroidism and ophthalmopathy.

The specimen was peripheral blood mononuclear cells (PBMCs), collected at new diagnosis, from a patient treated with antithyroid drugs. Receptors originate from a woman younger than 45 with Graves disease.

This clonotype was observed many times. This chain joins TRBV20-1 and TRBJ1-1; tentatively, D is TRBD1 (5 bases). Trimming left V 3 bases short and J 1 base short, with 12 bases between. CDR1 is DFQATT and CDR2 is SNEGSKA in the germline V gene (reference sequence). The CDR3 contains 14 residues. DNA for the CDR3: TGCAGTGCTAGGGACTGGGACTCGAACACTGAAGCTTTCTTT. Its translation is CSARDWDSNTEAFF.

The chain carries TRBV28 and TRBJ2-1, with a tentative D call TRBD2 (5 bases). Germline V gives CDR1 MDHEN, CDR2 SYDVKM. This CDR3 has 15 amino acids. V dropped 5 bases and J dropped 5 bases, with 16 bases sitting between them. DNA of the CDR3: TGTGCCAGCAGTCCATCGATGAGGGTCCACAATGAGCAGTTCTTC. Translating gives CASSPSMRVHNEQFF.

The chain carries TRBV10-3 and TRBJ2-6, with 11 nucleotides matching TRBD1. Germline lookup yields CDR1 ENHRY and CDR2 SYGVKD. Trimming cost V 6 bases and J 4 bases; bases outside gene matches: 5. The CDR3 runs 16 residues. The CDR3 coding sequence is TGTGCCATCAGGCGGGACAGGGGGGTAGGGGCCAACGTCCTGACTTTC. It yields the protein CAIRRDRGVGANVLTF.

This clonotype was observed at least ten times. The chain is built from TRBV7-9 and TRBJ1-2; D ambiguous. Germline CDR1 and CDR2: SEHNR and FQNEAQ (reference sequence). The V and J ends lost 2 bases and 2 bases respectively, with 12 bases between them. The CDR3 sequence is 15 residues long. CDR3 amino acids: CASSLSTELNYGYTF. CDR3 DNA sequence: TGTGCCAGCAGCTTAAGTACAGAATTAAACTATGGCTACACCTTC.

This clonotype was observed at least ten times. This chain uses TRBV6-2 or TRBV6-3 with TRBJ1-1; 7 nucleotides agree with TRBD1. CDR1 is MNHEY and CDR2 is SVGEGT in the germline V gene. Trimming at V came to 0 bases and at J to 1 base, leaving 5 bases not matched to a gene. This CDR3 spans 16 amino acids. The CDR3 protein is CASSYSTGWENTEAFF. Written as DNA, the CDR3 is TGTGCCAGCAGTTACTCGACAGGGTGGGAGAACACTGAAGCTTTCTTT.

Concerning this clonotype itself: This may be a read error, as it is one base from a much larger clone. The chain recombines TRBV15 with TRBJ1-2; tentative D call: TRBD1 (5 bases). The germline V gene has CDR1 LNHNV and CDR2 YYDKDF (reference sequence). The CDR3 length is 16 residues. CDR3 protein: CATSRDRGAVNYGNTF. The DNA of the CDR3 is TGTGCCACCAGCAGAGATCGAGGGGCCGTCAACTATGGCAACACCTTC.

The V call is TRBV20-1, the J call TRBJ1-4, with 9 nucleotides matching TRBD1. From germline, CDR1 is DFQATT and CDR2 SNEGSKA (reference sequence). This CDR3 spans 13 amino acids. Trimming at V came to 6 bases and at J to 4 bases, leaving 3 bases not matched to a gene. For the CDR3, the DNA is TGCAGTGCAAAGACAGGGGGTAATGAAAAACTGTTTTTT. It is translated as CSAKTGGNEKLFF.

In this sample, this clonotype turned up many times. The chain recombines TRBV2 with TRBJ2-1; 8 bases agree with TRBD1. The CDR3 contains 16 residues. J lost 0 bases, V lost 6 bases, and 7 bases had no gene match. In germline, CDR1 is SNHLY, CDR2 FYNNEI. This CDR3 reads CASRATGGSSYNEQFF. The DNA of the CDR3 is TGTGCCAGCAGAGCCACAGGGGGAAGCTCCTACAATGAGCAGTTCTTC.

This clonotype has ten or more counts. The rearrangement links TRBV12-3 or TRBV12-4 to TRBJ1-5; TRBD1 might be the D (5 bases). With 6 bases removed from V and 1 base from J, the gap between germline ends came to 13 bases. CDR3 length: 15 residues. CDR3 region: CASSSGWDSNQPQHF. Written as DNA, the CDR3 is TGTGCCAGCAGCTCTGGTTGGGACAGCAATCAGCCCCAGCATTTT.

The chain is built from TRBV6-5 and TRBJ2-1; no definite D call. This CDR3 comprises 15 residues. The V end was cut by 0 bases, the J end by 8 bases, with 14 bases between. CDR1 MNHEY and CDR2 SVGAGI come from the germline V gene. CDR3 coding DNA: TGTGCCAGCAGTTACTCGATAAGGGAATCTGATGAGCAGTTCTTC. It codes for CASSYSIRESDEQFF.

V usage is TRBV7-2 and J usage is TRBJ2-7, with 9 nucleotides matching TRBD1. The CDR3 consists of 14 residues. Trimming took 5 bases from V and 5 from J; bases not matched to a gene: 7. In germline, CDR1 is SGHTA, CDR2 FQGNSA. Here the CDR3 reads CASSLTGGLDEQYF. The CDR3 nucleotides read TGTGCCAGCAGCCTTACAGGGGGCTTGGACGAGCAGTACTTC.

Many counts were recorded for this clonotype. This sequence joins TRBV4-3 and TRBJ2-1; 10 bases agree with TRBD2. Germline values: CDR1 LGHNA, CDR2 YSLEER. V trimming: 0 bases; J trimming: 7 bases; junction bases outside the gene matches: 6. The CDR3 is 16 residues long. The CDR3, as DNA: TGCGCCAGCAGCCAAGAGAGGGCTAGCGGGAGTAATGAGCAGTTCTTC. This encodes CASSQERASGSNEQFF.

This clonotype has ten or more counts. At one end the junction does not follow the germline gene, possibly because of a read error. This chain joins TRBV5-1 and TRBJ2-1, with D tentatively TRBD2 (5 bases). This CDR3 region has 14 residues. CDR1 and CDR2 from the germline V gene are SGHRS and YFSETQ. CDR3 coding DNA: TGTGCCAGCAGCCCGACGGGGACCTACAATGAGCAGTTCTTC. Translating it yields CASSPTGTYNEQFF.

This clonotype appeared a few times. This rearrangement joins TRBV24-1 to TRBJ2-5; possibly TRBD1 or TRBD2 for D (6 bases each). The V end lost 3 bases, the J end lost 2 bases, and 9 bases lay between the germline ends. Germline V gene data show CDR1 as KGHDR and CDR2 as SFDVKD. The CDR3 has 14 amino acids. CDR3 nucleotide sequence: TGTGCCACCAGTGATAAGGGGGGACAAGAGACCCAGTACTTC. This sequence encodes CATSDKGGQETQYF.

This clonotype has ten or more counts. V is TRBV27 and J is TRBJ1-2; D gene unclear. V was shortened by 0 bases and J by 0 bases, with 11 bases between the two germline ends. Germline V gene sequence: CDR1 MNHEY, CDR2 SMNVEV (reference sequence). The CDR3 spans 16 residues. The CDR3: CASSLSGEWANYGYTF. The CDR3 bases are TGTGCCAGCAGTTTATCCGGCGAGTGGGCTAACTATGGCTACACCTTC.

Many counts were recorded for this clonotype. The CDR3 bases are TGTGCCAGCAGCGGCGGGAGTTTCTACGAGCAGTACTTC. Translated, it gives CASSGGSFYEQYF. The chain uses TRBV28 and TRBJ2-3; 7 nucleotides line up with TRBD2. The DNA end lines up better with TRBJ2-7; the J call may be wrong. The CDR3 extends over 13 amino acids. Germline CDR1 is MDHEN and CDR2 is SYDVKM.

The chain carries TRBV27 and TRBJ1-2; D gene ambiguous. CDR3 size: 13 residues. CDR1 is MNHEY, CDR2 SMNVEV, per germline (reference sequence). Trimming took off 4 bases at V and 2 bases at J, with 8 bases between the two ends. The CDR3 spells CASSSRANYGYTF. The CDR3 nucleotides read TGTGCCAGCAGTTCCCGGGCCAACTATGGCTACACCTTC.

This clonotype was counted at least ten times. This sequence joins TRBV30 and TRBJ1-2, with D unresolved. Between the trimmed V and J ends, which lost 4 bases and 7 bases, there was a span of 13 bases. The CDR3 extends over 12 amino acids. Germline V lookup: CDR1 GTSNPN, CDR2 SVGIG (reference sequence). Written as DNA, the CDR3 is TGTGCCTGGATCGCCGTTGTTGGTGGCTACACCTTC. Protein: CAWIAVVGGYTF.

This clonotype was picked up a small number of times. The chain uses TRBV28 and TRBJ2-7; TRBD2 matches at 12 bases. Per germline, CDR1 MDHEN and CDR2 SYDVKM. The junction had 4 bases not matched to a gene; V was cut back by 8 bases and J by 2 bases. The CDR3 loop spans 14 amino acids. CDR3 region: CASSSGRVPYEQYF. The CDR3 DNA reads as TGTGCCAGCTCTAGCGGGAGGGTGCCCTACGAGCAGTACTTC.

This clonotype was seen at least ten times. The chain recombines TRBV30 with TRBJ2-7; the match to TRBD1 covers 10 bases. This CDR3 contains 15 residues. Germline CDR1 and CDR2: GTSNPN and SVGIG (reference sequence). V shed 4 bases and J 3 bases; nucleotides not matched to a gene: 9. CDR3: CAWTPTDRGNYEQYF. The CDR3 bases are TGTGCCTGGACCCCAACGGACAGGGGGAACTACGAGCAGTACTTC.

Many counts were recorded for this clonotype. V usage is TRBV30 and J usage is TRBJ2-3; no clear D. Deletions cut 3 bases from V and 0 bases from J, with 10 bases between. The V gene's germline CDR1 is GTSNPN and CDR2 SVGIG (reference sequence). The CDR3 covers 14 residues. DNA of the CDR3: TGTGCCTGGAGCCAGGACCCTAGCACAGATACGCAGTATTTT. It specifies CAWSQDPSTDTQYF. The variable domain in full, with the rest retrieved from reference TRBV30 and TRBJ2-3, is SQTIHQWPATLVQPVGSPLSLECTVEGTSNPNLYWYRQAAGRGLQLLFYSVGIGQISSEVPQNLSASRPQDRQFILSSKKLLLSDSGFYLCAWSQDPSTDTQYFGPGTRLTVL.

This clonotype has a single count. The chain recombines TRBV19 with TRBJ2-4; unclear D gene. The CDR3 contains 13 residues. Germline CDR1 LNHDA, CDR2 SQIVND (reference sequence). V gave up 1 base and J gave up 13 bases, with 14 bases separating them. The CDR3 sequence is CASSIVNHNEQYF. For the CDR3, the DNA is TGTGCCAGTAGTATAGTCAACCACAATGAGCAGTACTTC.

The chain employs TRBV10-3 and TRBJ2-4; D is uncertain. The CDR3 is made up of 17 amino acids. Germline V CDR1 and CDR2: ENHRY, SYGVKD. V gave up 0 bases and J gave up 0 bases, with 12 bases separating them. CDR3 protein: CAISESLGILAKNIQYF. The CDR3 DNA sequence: TGTGCCATCAGTGAGTCGTTGGGAATTCTAGCCAAAAACATTCAGTACTTC.

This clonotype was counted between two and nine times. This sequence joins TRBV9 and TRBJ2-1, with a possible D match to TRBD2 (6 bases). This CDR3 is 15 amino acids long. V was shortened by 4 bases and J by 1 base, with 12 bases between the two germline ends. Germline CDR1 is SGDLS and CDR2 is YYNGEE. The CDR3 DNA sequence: TGTGCCAGCAGCCCCCGGGAGAGGTCCTACAATGAGCAGTTCTTC. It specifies CASSPRERSYNEQFF.

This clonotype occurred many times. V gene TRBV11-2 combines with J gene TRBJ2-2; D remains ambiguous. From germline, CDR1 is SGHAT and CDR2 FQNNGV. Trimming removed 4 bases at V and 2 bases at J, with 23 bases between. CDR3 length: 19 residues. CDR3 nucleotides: TGTGCCAGCAGCTACCCCCCGCCTTTCGGGTGGCCCAACACCGGGGAGCTGTTTTTT. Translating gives CASSYPPPFGWPNTGELFF. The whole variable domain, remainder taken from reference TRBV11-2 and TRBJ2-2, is EAGVAQSPRYKIIEKRQSVAFWCNPISGHATLYWYQQILGQGPKLLIQFQNNGVVDDSQLPKDRFSAERLKGVDSTLKIQPAKLEDSAVYLCASSYPPPFGWPNTGELFFGEGSRLTVL.

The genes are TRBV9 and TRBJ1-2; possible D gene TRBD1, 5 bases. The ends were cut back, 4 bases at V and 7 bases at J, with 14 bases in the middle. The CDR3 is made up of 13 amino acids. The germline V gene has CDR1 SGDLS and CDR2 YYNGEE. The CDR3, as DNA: TGTGCCAGCAGCCCAGCGGTCAGGGCTGGCTACACCTTC. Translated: CASSPAVRAGYTF.

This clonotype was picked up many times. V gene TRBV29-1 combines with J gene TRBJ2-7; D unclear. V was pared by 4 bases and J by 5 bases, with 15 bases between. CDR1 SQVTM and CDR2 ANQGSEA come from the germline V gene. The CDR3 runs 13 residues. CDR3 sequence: CSVAPGRRNEQYF. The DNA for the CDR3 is TGCAGCGTTGCTCCGGGTAGACGGAACGAGCAGTACTTC.

The CDR3 sequence: CSVESLRGVETQYF. The CDR3 DNA follows: TGCAGCGTTGAAAGTCTCAGGGGGGTAGAGACCCAGTACTTC. V gene TRBV29-1 combines with J gene TRBJ2-5; tentatively, D is TRBD1 (7 bases). CDR1 and CDR2 from the germline V gene are SQVTM and ANQGSEA. The CDR3 consists of 14 residues. Between the trimmed V and J ends, which lost 2 bases and 4 bases, there was a span of 14 bases.

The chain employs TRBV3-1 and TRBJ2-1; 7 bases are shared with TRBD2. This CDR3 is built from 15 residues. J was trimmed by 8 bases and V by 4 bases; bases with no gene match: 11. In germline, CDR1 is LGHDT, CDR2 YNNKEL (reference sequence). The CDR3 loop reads CASSLSRLAIDEQFF. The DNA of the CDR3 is TGTGCCAGCAGCCTTTCTCGACTAGCTATCGATGAGCAGTTCTTC.

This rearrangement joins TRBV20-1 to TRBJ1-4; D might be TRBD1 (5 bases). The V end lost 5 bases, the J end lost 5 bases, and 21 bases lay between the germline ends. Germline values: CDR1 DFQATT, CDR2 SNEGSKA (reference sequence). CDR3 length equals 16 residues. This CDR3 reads CSAGGAIKTNNEKLFF. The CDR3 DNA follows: TGCAGTGCTGGAGGGGCAATAAAGACGAACAATGAAAAACTGTTTTTT.

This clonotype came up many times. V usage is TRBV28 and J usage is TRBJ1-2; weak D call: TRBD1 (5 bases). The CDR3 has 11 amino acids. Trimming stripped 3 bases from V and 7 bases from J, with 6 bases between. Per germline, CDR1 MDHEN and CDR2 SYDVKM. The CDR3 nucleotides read TGTGCCAGCAGTTTCAGGGCTGGCTACACCTTC. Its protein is CASSFRAGYTF.

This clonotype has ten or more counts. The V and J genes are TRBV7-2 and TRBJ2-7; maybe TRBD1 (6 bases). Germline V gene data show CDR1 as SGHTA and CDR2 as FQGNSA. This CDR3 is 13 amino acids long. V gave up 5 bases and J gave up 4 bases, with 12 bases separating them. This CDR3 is CASSQGQPYEQYF. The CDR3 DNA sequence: TGTGCCAGCAGCCAAGGACAGCCATACGAGCAGTACTTC.